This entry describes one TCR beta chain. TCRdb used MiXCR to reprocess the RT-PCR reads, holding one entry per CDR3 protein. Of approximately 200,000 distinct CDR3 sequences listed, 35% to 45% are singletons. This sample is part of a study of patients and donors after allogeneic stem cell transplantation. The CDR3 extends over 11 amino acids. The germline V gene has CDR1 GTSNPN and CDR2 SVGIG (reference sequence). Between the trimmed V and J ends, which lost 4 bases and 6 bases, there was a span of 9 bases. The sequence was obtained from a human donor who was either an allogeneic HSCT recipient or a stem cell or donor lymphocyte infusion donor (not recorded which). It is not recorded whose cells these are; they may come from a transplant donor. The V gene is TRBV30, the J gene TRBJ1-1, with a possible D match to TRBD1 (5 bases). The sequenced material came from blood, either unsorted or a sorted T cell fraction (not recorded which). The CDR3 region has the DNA TGTGCCTGGAAGTGGGGGTCTGAAGCTTTCTTT. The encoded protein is CAWKWGSEAFF.